Below, 22 T cell receptor beta chains from the same sample are listed, as sequenced in a study of identical twins. One entry per CDR3 protein, called by TCRdb with MiXCR from the 5' RACE reads. The data show approximately 230,000 distinct CDR3 sequences, about 6.7% seen once. The same data also went into a second study, on T cells expressing NK-cell markers.

Input material: CD8+ T cells sorted from blood. The receptors here all came from a young woman in good health.

This clonotype was counted at least ten times. The chain has TRBV5-1 and TRBJ2-3, with 9 bases that match TRBD2. The CDR3 extends over 14 amino acids. CDR1 and CDR2 from the germline V gene are SGHRS and YFSETQ. V trimming: 4 bases; J trimming: 6 bases; junction bases outside the gene matches: 6. The CDR3 region has the DNA TGCGCCAGCAGCCCGGGACTAGCAGGGGATACGCAGTATTTT. As protein: CASSPGLAGDTQYF.

This clonotype appeared a few times. The chain joins TRBV14 to TRBJ1-1; no firm D call. With 3 bases removed from V and 6 bases from J, the gap between germline ends came to 14 bases. There are 14 residues in the CDR3. CDR1 and CDR2 (germline): SGHDN, FVKESK. The CDR3 reads CASSQRWVDAEAFF. The CDR3 nucleotides are TGTGCCAGCAGCCAGAGATGGGTCGACGCTGAAGCTTTCTTT.

The genes are TRBV3-1 and TRBJ1-4; a weak D match, TRBD1 (5 bases). The CDR3 contains 17 residues. In germline, CDR1 is LGHDT, CDR2 YNNKEL (reference sequence). The V end lost 8 bases, the J end lost 3 bases, and 22 bases lay between the germline ends. The CDR3 loop reads CASSKDVAWTPNEKLFF. The CDR3 coding sequence is TGTGCCAGCTCCAAGGATGTCGCTTGGACACCTAATGAAAAACTGTTTTTT.

The chain has TRBV10-3 and TRBJ2-1, with 10 bases that match TRBD2. The V segment lost 8 bases and the J segment 9 bases; nucleotides outside the gene matches: 22. This CDR3 is built from 18 residues. Germline lookup yields CDR1 ENHRY and CDR2 SYGVKD. The CDR3: CAIATRLAGVWGDREQFF. The CDR3 nucleotides read TGTGCCATCGCGACGCGGCTAGCGGGAGTGTGGGGGGATCGTGAGCAGTTCTTC.

V is TRBV12-3 or TRBV12-4 and J is TRBJ2-7; D is uncertain. The CDR3 spans 13 residues. The V and J ends lost 5 bases and 3 bases respectively, with 11 bases between them. The CDR3 is CASSQTGYYEQYF. For the CDR3, the DNA is TGTGCCAGCAGTCAGACTGGATACTACGAGCAGTACTTC.

The V gene is TRBV7-2, the J gene TRBJ2-5; unclear D gene. Germline V gives CDR1 SGHTA, CDR2 FQGNSA. This CDR3 is built from 14 residues. V was trimmed by 5 bases and J by 4 bases, leaving 14 bases between them. The CDR3 nucleotides read TGTGCCAGCAGCCCTATAACGGGCGGAGAGACCCAGTACTTC. Translated: CASSPITGGETQYF.

The chain has TRBV5-6 and TRBJ1-2, with D uncertain. The CDR3 is 15 amino acids. The germline V and J ends were trimmed by 0 bases and 2 bases, with 11 bases remaining between them. Germline V gene data show CDR1 as SGHDT and CDR2 as YYEEEE. CDR3 loop: CASSLVLLGNYGYTF. The DNA for the CDR3 is TGTGCCAGCAGCTTGGTCTTGCTGGGGAACTATGGCTACACCTTC.

This clonotype was picked up many times. This chain uses TRBV12-3 or TRBV12-4 with TRBJ1-1, with D hard to call. V dropped 7 bases and J dropped 10 bases, with 16 bases sitting between them. The CDR3 runs 12 residues. CDR3 DNA sequence: TGTGCCAGCACCTTTATGGGTATGAGAGCTTTCTTT. Its translation: CASTFMGMRAFF.

In its sample, this clonotype was seen many times. V gene TRBV7-8 combines with J gene TRBJ2-2; no clear D gene. Trimming took 8 bases from V and 1 from J, leaving 11 bases between them. This CDR3 has 14 amino acids. Germline CDR1 SGHVS, CDR2 FQNEAQ. The chain's CDR3 is CASRIWENTGELFF. The CDR3 DNA reads TGTGCCAGCCGGATTTGGGAGAACACCGGGGAGCTGTTTTTT.

There are a few counts of this clonotype. The J gene is TRBJ2-2, the V gene TRBV29-1; 10 bases are shared with TRBD2. Germline assignment: CDR1 SQVTM and CDR2 ANQGSEA. V shed 4 bases, J shed 2 bases, and the junction held 7 bases outside the gene matches. This CDR3 has 16 residues. The CDR3 DNA follows: TGCAGCGTTGGAGGTAGCGGGGGGCCTAACACCGGGGAGCTGTTTTTT. Its protein is CSVGGSGGPNTGELFF.

This clonotype was recorded a few times. The chain couples TRBV10-3 to TRBJ2-7, with D perhaps given as TRBD1 or TRBD2 (5 bases each). This CDR3 comprises 15 residues. Germline CDR1 reads ENHRY; CDR2 reads SYGVKD. V shed 4 bases and J shed 1 base, with 14 bases lying between them. The CDR3 DNA sequence: TGTGCCATCAGTGGGGGCCGAGGGTTGTCCTACGAGCAGTACTTC. Encoded protein: CAISGGRGLSYEQYF.

In its sample, this clonotype was seen many times. The rearrangement uses TRBV4-3 and TRBJ1-2; D not resolved. This CDR3 comprises 14 residues. Germline CDR1 LGHNA, CDR2 YSLEER. V shed 0 bases and J shed 5 bases, with 10 bases lying between them. The CDR3 coding sequence is TGCGCCAGCAGCCAAGACGATAGGAATTATGGCTACACCTTC. Amino acids: CASSQDDRNYGYTF.

The chain joins TRBV19 to TRBJ1-1; TRBD1 is a possible D gene (5 bases). Trimming shortened V by 3 bases and J by 1 base, and 9 bases separated the two germline ends. The germline V gene has CDR1 LNHDA and CDR2 SQIVND (reference sequence). This CDR3 comprises 14 residues. The CDR3 DNA reads TGTGCCAGTAGTATGGACGGGGGGAACACTGAAGCTTTCTTT. Encoded protein: CASSMDGGNTEAFF.

This clonotype appeared many times. V usage is TRBV10-2 and J usage is TRBJ2-5; D remains unclear. The CDR3 spans 13 residues. V was trimmed by 7 bases and J by 0 bases, leaving 9 bases between them. Germline CDR1 WSHSY, CDR2 SAAADI. CDR3 nucleotides: TGCGCCAGCACGGGTTCCAACCAAGAGACCCAGTACTTC. This codes for CASTGSNQETQYF.

This clonotype was counted many times. The V and J genes are TRBV7-8 and TRBJ2-7, with D unclear. The CDR3 is made up of 16 amino acids. The germline V gene encodes CDR1 SGHVS and CDR2 FQNEAQ. V lost 1 base and J 0 bases, leaving 13 bases between the germline ends. In DNA, the CDR3 is TGTGCCAGCAGCTTAGGTACGGGCCTCAGCTCCTACGAGCAGTACTTC. This sequence encodes CASSLGTGLSSYEQYF.

There are many counts of this clonotype. An end of the junction does not agree with germline; a read error may underlie this. V usage is TRBV12-3 or TRBV12-4 and J usage is TRBJ2-5; 10 bases agree with TRBD2. The CDR3 sequence is 14 residues long. The CDR3 nucleotides are TGTGCCAGCAGTGTAGCGGGGGGCTGGGAGACCCAGTACTTC. Translation gives CASSVAGGWETQYF.

Only a few counts were recorded for this clonotype. The chain employs TRBV27 and TRBJ2-7; 8 bases line up with TRBD1. The CDR3 sequence is 16 residues long. Germline lookup yields CDR1 MNHEY and CDR2 SMNVEV (reference sequence). The ends lost 7 bases at V and 1 base at J; junction bases unmatched: 12. The CDR3 spells CASTKGGQGPSYEQYF. CDR3 DNA: TGTGCCAGCACTAAAGGTGGACAGGGTCCTTCCTACGAGCAGTACTTC.

The chain has TRBV13 and TRBJ2-3, with D unclear. V shed 2 bases and J shed 4 bases, with 7 bases lying between them. CDR1 and CDR2 from the germline V gene are PRHDT and FYEKMQ (reference sequence). The CDR3 loop spans 13 amino acids. The CDR3 here is CASSLSEADTQYF. CDR3 DNA: TGTGCCAGCAGCTTATCTGAGGCAGATACGCAGTATTTT.

The rearrangement joins TRBV6-1 to TRBJ2-7, with D possibly matching TRBD2 (7 bases). V was pared by 6 bases and J by 2 bases, with 23 bases between. CDR1 and CDR2 from the germline V gene are MNHNS and SASEGT. The CDR3 spans 17 residues. DNA of the CDR3: TGTGCCAGCAGACGAAAAGGGGGACTATATAGCCCCTACGAGCAGTACTTC. Protein: CASRRKGGLYSPYEQYF.

This clonotype was picked up many times. The chain uses TRBV27 and TRBJ2-1; 9 nucleotides match TRBD1. The CDR3 has 16 amino acids. The germline V gene encodes CDR1 MNHEY and CDR2 SMNVEV (reference sequence). V shed 2 bases, J shed 6 bases, and the junction held 8 bases outside the gene matches. CDR3 region: CASSLGTGSGINEQFF. In DNA, the CDR3 is TGTGCCAGCAGTTTAGGGACAGGGAGTGGTATCAATGAGCAGTTCTTC.

This clonotype was counted many times. This sequence joins TRBV6-4 and TRBJ2-3, with 7 bases aligning to TRBD2. CDR1 is MRHNA and CDR2 is SNTAGT in the germline V gene. Losses at the gene ends were 5 bases for V and 2 bases for J; bases not matched to a gene: 7. This CDR3 is built from 15 residues. CDR3 sequence: CASSILGGNTDTQYF. CDR3 DNA: TGTGCCAGCAGTATACTCGGGGGGAACACAGATACGCAGTATTTT.

This clonotype was detected only a few times. CDR3 loop: CASSVLNSPLHF. The CDR3, as DNA: TGTGCCAGCAGCGTCCTTAATTCACCCCTCCACTTT. The chain carries TRBV9 and TRBJ1-6, with unresolved D. The CDR3 has 12 residues. V lost 2 bases, J lost 6 bases, and 3 bases lay in between. Per germline, CDR1 SGDLS and CDR2 YYNGEE.